This entry features one TCR beta chain sequence. No antigen is known for it. The record originates from a study of T cell repertoires and Cas9 in healthy adults. Study-wide results and limits: SpCas9-reactive regulatory T cells reportedly mitigated SpCas9-reactive effector T cells in vitro.

Clones were sequenced by immunoSEQ multiplex PCR, and TCRdb holds only the in-frame ones, with some missing. The sample records roughly 14,000 clones, about 91% being singletons. The CDR3 loop spans 13 amino acids. The J segment lost 4 bases and the V segment lost 1 base, leaving 0 bases of the junction unmatched. The germline V gene has CDR1 SEHNR and CDR2 FQNEAQ (reference sequence). V is TRBV7-9 and J is TRBJ1-2; 7 positions agree with TRBD1. This receptor was identified in a human donor in good health. The sequencing sample was made of Tregs (CD4+, CD25+, CD127-, CD137-, CD154-) from PBMCs; culture status not recorded. The CDR3 DNA is TGTGCCAGCAGCTTAGACAGGGGCTATGGCTACACCTTC. It is translated as CASSLDRGYGYTF.